This T cell receptor (beta chain) is drawn from a study of neurological immune-mediated disorders. This clonotype was seen at least ten times. Its target is unknown. TCRdb reanalysed the 5' RACE reads using MiXCR and keeps one entry per CDR3 protein. Among approximately 50,000 distinct CDR3 sequences listed, about 3.5% were seen once. The germline gives CDR1 DFQATT, CDR2 SNEGSKA (reference sequence). V was cut by 3 bases and J by 5 bases, with 16 bases left in between. This CDR3 has 14 residues. Study-wide results and limits: The study phylogenetically grouped the repertoires of 18 of 34 multiple sclerosis patients into one related-CDR3 cluster, a possible signature.

Sequenced sample: PBMCs. This chain uses TRBV20-1 with TRBJ2-5; D tentatively reads TRBD1 or TRBD2 (6 bases each). The source of this sequence is a man aged 40-50 years with multiple sclerosis. The CDR3 coding sequence is TGCAGTGCTAGCGGGGGCCTTAGGGGGGAGACCCAGTACTTC. Translated: CSASGGLRGETQYF.